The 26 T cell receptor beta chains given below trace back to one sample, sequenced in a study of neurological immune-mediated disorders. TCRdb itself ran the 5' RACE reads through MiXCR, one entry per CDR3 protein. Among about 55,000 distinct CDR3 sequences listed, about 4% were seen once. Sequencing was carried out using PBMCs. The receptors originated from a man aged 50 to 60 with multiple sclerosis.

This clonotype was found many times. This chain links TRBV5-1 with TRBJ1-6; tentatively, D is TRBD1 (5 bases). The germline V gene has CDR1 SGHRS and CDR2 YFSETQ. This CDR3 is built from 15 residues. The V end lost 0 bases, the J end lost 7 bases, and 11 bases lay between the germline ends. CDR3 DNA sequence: TGCGCCAGCAGCTTGGACAGGAACGGCAATTCACCCCTCCACTTT. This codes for CASSLDRNGNSPLHF.

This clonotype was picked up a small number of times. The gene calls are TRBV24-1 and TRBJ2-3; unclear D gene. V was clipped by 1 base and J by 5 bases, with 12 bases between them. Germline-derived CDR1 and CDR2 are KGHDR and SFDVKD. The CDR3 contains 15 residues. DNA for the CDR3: TGTGCCACCAGTGATTTTTCGTTAAACAGAGATACGCAGTATTTT. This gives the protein CATSDFSLNRDTQYF.

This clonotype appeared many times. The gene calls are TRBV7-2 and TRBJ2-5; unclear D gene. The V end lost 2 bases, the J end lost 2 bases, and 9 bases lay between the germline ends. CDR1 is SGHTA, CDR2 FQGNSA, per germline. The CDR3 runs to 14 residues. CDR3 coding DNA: TGTGCCAGCAGCTTACGACGGGCTCAAGAGACCCAGTACTTC. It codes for CASSLRRAQETQYF.

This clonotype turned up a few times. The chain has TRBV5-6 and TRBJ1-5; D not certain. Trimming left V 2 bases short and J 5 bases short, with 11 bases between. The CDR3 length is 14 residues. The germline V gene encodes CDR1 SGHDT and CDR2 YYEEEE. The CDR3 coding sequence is TGTGCCAGCAGCTTTTTGGCAGGAGATCAGCCCCAGCATTTT. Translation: CASSFLAGDQPQHF. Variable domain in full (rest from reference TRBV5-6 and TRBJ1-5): DAGVTQSPTHLIKTRGQQVTLRCSPKSGHDTVSWYQQALGQGPQFIFQYYEEEERQRGNFPDRFSGHQFPNYSSELNVNALLLGDSALYLCASSFLAGDQPQHFGDGTRLSIL.

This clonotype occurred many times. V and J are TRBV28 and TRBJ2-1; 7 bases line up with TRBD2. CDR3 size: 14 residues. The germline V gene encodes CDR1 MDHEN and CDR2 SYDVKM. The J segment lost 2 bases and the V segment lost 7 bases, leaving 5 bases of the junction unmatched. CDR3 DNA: TGTGCCAGCAAACCAGCGGGAACCTACAATGAGCAGTTCTTC. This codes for CASKPAGTYNEQFF.

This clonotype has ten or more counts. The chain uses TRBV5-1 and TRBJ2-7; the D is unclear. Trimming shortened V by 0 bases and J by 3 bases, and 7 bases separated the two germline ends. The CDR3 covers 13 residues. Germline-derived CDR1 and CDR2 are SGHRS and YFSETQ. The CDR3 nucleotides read TGCGCCAGCAGCTTGGGGGCAGACTACGAGCAGTACTTC. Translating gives CASSLGADYEQYF. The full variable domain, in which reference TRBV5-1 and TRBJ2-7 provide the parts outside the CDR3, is KAGVTQTPRYLIKTRGQQVTLSCSPISGHRSVSWYQQTPGQGLQFLFEYFSETQRNKGNFPGRFSGRQFSNSRSEMNVSTLELGDSALYLCASSLGADYEQYFGPGTRLTVT.

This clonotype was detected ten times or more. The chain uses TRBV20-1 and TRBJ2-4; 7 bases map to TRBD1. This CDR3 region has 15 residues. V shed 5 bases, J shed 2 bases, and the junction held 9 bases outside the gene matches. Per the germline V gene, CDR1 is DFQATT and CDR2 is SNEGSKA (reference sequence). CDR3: CSAYDSGQPKNIQYF. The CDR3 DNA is TGCAGTGCTTACGACTCGGGACAGCCCAAAAACATTCAGTACTTC.

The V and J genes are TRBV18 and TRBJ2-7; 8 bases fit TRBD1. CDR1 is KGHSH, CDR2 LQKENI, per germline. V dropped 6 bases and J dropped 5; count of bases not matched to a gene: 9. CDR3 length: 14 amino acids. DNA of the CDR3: TGTGCCAGCTCTCAGGACAGGGTTAACCACGAGCAGTACTTC. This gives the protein CASSQDRVNHEQYF.

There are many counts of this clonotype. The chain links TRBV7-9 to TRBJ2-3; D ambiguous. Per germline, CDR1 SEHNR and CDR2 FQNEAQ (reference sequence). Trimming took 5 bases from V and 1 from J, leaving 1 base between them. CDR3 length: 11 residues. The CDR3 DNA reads TGTGCCAGCAGCCGCACAGATACGCAGTATTTT. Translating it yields CASSRTDTQYF. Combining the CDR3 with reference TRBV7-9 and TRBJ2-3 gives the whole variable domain DTGVSQNPRHKITKRGQNVTFRCDPISEHNRLYWYRQTLGQGPEFLTYFQNEAQLEKSRLLSDRFSAERPKGSFSTLEIQRTEQGDSAMYLCASSRTDTQYFGPGTRLTVL.

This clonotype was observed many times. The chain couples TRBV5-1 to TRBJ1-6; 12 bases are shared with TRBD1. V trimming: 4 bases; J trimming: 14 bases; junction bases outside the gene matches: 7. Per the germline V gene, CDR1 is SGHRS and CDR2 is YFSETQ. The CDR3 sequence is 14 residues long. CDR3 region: CASSPGTGGGTLHF. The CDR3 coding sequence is TGCGCCAGCAGCCCCGGGACAGGGGGCGGCACCCTCCACTTT.

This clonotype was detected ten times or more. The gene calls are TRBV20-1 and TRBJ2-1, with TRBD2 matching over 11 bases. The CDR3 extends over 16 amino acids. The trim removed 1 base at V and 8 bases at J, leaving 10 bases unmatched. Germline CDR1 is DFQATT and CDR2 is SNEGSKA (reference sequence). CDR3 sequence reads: CSARVGTSGSFHEQFF. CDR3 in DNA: TGCAGTGCTAGAGTGGGAACTAGCGGGAGTTTCCATGAGCAGTTCTTC.

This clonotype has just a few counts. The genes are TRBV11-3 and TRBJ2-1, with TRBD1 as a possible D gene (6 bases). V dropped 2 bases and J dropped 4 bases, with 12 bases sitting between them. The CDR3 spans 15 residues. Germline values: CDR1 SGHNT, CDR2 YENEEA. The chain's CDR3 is CASSLNLQGYNEQFF. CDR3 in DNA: TGTGCCAGCAGCTTAAACCTACAGGGATACAATGAGCAGTTCTTC.

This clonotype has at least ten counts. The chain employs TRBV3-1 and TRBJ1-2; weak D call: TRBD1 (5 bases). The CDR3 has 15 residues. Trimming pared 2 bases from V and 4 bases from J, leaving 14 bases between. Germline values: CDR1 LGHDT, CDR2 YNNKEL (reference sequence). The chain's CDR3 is CASSQRDGGGYGYTF. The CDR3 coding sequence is TGTGCCAGCAGCCAAAGAGACGGGGGTGGCTATGGCTACACCTTC.

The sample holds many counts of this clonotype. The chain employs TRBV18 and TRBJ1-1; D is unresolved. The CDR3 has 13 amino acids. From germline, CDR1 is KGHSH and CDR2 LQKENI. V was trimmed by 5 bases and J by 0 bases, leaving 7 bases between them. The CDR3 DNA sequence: TGTGCCAGCTCATCGGACCTGAACACTGAAGCTTTCTTT. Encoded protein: CASSSDLNTEAFF.

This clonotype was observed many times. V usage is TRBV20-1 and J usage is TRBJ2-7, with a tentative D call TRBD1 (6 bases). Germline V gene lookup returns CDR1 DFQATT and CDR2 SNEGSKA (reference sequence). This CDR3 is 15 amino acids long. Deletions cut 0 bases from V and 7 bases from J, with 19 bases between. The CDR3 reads CSARDPWGHPFEQYF. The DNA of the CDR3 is TGCAGTGCTAGAGACCCGTGGGGGCATCCCTTTGAGCAGTACTTC.

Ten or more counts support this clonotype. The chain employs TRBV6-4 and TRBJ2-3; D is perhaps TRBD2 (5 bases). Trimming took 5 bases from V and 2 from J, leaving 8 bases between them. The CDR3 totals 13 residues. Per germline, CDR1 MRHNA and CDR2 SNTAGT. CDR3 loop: CASSRDYTDTQYF. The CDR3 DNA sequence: TGTGCCAGCAGTCGCGACTACACAGATACGCAGTATTTT.

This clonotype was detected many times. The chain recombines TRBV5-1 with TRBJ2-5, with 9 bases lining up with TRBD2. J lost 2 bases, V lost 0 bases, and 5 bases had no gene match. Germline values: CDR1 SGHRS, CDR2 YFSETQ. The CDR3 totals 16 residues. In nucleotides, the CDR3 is TGCGCCAGCAGCTTGGATCTAGCGGGATCTCAAGAGACCCAGTACTTC. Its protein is CASSLDLAGSQETQYF.

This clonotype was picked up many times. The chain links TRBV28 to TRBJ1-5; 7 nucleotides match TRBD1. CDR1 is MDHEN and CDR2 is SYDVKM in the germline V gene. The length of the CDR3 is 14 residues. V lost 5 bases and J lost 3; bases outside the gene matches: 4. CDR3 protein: CASSRTGDNQPQHF. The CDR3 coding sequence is TGTGCCAGCAGTCGCACAGGGGACAATCAGCCCCAGCATTTT. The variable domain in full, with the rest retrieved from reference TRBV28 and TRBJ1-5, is DVKVTQSSRYLVKRTGEKVFLECVQDMDHENMFWYRQDPGLGLRLIYFSYDVKMKEKGDIPEGYSVSREKKERFSLILESASTNQTSMYLCASSRTGDNQPQHFGDGTRLSIL.

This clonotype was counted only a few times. CDR3: CASSLEGPDSPQYF. The DNA of the CDR3 is TGTGCCAGCAGCTTGGAGGGACCGGATTCCCCCCAGTACTTC. The J gene is TRBJ2-5, the V gene TRBV5-5, with D perhaps being TRBD1 or TRBD2 (5 bases each). V dropped 0 bases and J dropped 9 bases, with 15 bases sitting between them. There are 14 residues in the CDR3. Germline CDR1 reads SGHKS; CDR2 reads YYEKEE (reference sequence).

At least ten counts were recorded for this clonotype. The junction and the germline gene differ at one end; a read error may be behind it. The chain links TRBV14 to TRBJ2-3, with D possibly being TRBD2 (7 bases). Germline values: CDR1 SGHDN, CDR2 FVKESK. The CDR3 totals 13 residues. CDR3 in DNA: TGTGCCAGCAGCCTAGGGGGGGCCGCTCCCAGGGATTTT. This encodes CASSLGGAAPRDF.

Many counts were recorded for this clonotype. The CDR3 nucleotides read TGTGCCGTGGGGGACAGGGGTTACGAGCAGTACTTC. It is translated as CAVGDRGYEQYF. The chain combines TRBV7-7 with TRBJ2-7; 10 bases fit TRBD1. J was trimmed by 4 bases and V by 11 bases; bases with no gene match: 5. The germline CDR1 and CDR2 sequences are SSHAT and FNYEAQ (reference sequence). The CDR3 contains 12 residues.

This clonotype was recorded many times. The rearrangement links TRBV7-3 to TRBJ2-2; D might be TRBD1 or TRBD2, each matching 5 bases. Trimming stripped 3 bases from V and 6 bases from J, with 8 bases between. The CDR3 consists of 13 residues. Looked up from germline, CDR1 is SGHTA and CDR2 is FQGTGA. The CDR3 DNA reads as TGTGCCAGCAGCTTCGGGGCCGCCGGGGAGCTGTTTTTT. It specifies CASSFGAAGELFF. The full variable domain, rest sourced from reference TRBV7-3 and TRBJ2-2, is GAGVSQTPSNKVTEKGKYVELRCDPISGHTALYWYRQSLGQGPEFLIYFQGTGAADDSGLPNDRFFAVRPEGSVSTLKIQRTERGDSAVYLCASSFGAAGELFFGEGSRLTVL.

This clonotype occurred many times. CDR3 amino acids: CASSTQGRLINTEAFF. The CDR3 DNA sequence: TGTGCCAGCAGCACACAGGGTCGGTTGATCAACACTGAAGCTTTCTTT. This chain joins TRBV7-9 and TRBJ1-1; perhaps TRBD1 as D (6 bases). This CDR3 spans 16 amino acids. Germline lookup yields CDR1 SEHNR and CDR2 FQNEAQ (reference sequence). Trimming cost V 5 bases and J 2 bases, with 18 bases left between them.

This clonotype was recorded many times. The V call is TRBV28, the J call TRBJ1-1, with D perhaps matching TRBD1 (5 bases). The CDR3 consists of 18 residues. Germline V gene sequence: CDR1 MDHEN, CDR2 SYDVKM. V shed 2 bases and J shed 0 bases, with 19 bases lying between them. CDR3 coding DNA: TGTGCCAGCAGTTTACTGGGGGGAGGTTGGGAACTGAACACTGAAGCTTTCTTT. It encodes CASSLLGGGWELNTEAFF.

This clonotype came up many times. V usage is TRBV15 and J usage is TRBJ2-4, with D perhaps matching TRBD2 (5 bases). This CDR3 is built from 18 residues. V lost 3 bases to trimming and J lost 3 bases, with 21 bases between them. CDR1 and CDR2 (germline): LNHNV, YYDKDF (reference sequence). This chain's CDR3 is CATSSFTFGSSGKNIQYF. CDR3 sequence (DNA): TGTGCCACCAGCAGCTTTACATTTGGGAGTTCGGGCAAAAACATTCAGTACTTC.

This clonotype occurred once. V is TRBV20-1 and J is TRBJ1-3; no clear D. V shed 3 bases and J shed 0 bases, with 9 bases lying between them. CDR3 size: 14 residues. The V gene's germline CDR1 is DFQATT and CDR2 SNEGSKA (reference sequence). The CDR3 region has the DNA TGCAGTGCTAGCCCAGGAACCTCTGGAAACACCATATATTTT. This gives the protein CSASPGTSGNTIYF.